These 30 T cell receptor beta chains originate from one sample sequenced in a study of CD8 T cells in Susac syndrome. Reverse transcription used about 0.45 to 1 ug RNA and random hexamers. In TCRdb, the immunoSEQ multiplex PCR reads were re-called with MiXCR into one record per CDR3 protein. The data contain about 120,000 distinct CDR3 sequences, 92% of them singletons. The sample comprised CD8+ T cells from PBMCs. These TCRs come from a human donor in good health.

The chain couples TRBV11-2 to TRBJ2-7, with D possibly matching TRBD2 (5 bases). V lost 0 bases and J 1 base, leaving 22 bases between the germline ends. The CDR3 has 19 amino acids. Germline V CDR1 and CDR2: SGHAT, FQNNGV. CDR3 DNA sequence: TGTGCCAGCAGCTTAGATCCGAGAGGGTTGATAGCGAGATCCTACGAGCAGTACTTC. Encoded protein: CASSLDPRGLIARSYEQYF.

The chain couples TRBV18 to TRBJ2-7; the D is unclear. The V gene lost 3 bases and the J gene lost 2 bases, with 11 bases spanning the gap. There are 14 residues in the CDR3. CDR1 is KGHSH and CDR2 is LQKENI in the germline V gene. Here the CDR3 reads CASSPADYTYEQYF. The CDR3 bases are TGTGCCAGCTCACCCGCTGATTACACCTACGAGCAGTACTTC.

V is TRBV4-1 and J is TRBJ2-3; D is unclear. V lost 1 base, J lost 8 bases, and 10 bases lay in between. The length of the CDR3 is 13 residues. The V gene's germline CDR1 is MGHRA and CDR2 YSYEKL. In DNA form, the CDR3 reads TGCGCCAGCAGCCAAGTTTGGCGGACTACGCAGTATTTT. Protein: CASSQVWRTTQYF.

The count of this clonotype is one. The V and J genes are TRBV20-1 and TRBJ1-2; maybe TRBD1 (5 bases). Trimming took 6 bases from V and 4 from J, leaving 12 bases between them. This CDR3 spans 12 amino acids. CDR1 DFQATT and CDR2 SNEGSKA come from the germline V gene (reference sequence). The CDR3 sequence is CSAPDIPYGYTF. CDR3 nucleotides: TGCAGTGCCCCGGACATCCCCTATGGCTACACCTTC.

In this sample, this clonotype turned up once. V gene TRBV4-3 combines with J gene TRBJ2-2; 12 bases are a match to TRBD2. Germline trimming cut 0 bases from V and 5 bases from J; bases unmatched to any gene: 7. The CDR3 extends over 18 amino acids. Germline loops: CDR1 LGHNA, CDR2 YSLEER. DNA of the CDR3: TGCGCCAGCAGCCAAGAATGGCTAGCGGGAGGGCGGACCGGGGAGCTGTTTTTT. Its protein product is CASSQEWLAGGRTGELFF.

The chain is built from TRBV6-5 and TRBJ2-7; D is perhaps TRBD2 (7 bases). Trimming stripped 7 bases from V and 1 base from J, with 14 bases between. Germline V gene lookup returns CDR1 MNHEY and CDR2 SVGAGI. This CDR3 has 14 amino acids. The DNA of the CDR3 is TGTGCCAGCACCGGGGGAGGGGGTTCCTACGAGCAGTACTTC. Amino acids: CASTGGGGSYEQYF.

The CDR3 loop is CASSQDMGRSTDTQYF. CDR3 sequence (DNA): TGTGCCAGCAGCCAAGATATGGGGAGGAGCACAGATACGCAGTATTTT. This chain connects TRBV4-2 to TRBJ2-3; maybe TRBD2 (6 bases). This CDR3 is 16 amino acids long. CDR1 is LGHNA and CDR2 is YNFKEQ in the germline V gene. Between the trimmed V and J ends, which lost 0 bases and 0 bases, there was a span of 10 bases.

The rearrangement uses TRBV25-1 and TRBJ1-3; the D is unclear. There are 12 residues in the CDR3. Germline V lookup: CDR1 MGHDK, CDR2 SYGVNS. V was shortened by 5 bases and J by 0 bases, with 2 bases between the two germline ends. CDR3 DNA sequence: TGTGCCAGCAGTTACTCTGGAAACACCATATATTTT. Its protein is CASSYSGNTIYF. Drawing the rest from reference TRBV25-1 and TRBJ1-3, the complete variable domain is EADIYQTPRYLVIGTGKKITLECSQTMGHDKMYWYQQDPGMELHLIHYSYGVNSTEKGDLSSESTVSRIRTEHFPLTLESARPSHTSQYLCASSYSGNTIYFGEGSWLTVV.

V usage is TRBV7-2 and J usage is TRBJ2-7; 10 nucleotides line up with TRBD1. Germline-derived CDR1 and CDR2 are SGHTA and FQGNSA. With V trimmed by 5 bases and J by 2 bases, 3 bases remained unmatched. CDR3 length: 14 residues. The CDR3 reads CASSRGQGTYEQYF. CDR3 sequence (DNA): TGTGCCAGCAGCCGGGGACAGGGGACCTACGAGCAGTACTTC.

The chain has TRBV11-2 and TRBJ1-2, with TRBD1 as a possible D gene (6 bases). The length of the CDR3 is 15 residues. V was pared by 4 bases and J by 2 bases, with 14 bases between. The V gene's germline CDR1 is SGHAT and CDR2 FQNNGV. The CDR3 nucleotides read TGTGCCAGCAGCTCCTACGCCACAGGGAACTATGGCTACACCTTC. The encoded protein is CASSSYATGNYGYTF.

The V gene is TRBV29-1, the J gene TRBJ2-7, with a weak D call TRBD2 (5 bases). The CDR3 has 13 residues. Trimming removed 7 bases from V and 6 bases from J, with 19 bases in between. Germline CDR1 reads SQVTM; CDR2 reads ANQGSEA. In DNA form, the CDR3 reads TGCAGCGCCTGGGAGACCCGGGCTACCGAGCAGTACTTC. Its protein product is CSAWETRATEQYF.

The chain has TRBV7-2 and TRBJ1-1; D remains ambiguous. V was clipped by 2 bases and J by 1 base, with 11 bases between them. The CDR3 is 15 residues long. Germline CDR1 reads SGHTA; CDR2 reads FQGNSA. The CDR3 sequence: CASSLHGAQNTEAFF. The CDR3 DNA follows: TGTGCCAGCAGCTTACACGGCGCGCAGAACACTGAAGCTTTCTTT.

As DNA, the CDR3 is TGTGCCAGCAGCCCCACGCCCCTAGCGAGCACAGATACGCAGTATTTT. This sequence encodes CASSPTPLASTDTQYF. This chain uses TRBV7-3 with TRBJ2-3, with a weak D call TRBD2 (6 bases). The V end was cut by 5 bases, the J end by 0 bases, with 15 bases between. The length of the CDR3 is 16 residues. Per germline, CDR1 SGHTA and CDR2 FQGTGA.

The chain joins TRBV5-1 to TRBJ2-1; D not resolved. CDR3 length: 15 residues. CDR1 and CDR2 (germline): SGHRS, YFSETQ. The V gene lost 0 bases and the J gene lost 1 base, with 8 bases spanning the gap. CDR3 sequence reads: CASSLDMPSYNEQFF. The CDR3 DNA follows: TGCGCCAGCAGCTTGGACATGCCGTCCTACAATGAGCAGTTCTTC.

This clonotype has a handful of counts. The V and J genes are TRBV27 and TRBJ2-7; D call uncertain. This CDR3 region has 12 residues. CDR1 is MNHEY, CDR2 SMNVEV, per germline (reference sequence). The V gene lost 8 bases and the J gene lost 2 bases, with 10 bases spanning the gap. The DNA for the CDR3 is TGTGCCAGCGGAGACGGGCCCTACGAGCAGTACTTC. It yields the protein CASGDGPYEQYF.

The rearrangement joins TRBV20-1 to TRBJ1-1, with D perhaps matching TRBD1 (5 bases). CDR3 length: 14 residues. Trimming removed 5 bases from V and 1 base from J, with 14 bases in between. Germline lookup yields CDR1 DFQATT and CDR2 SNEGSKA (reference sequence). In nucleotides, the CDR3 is TGCAGTGCTGGGGGGTTCGGGAGGAACACTGAAGCTTTCTTT. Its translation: CSAGGFGRNTEAFF.

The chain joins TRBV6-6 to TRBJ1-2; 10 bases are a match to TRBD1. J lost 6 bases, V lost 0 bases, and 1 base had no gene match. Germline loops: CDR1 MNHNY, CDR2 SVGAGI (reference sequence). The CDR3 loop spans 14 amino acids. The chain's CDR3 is CASSYSTGGHGYTF. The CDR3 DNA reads TGTGCCAGCAGTTACTCGACAGGGGGCCATGGCTACACCTTC.

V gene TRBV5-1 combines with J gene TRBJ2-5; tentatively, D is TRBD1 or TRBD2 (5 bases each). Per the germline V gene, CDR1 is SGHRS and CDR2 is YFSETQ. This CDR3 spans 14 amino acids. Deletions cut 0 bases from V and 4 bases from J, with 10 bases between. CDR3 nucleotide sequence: TGCGCCAGCAGCTTGGAACCGGGGCCAGAGACCCAGTACTTC. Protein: CASSLEPGPETQYF.

The chain's CDR3 is CASRAGQAGGYTF. The CDR3, as DNA: TGTGCCAGCAGAGCGGGACAGGCCGGTGGCTACACCTTC. The V and J genes are TRBV12-3 or TRBV12-4 and TRBJ1-2; 8 bases are shared with TRBD1. There are 13 residues in the CDR3. Unmatched junction bases numbered 7, after V lost 6 bases and J lost 7 bases.

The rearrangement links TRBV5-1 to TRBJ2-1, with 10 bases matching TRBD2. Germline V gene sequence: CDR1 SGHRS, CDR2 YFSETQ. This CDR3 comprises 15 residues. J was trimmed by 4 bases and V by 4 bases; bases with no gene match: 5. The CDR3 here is CASSHPSGGYNEQFF. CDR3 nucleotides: TGCGCCAGCAGCCACCCTAGCGGGGGTTACAATGAGCAGTTCTTC.

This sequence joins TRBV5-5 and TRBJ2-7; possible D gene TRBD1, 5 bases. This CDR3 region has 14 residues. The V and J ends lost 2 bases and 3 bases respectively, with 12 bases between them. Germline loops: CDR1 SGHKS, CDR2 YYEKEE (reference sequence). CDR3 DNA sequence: TGTGCCAGCAGCTTAGGTGCAGGGAACTACGAGCAGTACTTC. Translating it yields CASSLGAGNYEQYF.

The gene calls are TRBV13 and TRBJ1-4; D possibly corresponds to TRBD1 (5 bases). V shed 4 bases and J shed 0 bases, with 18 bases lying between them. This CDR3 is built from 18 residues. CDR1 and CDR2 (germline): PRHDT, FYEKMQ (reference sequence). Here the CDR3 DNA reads TGTGCCAGCAGCTCGGGGGGACGCCAGAGTGCAACTAATGAAAAACTGTTTTTT. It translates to CASSSGGRQSATNEKLFF.

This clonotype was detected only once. CDR3 sequence reads: CSASPSNQPQHF. The CDR3 bases are TGCAGTGCTAGTCCTAGCAATCAGCCCCAGCATTTT. The chain links TRBV20-1 to TRBJ1-5; D unresolved. The germline V gene has CDR1 DFQATT and CDR2 SNEGSKA (reference sequence). The CDR3 sequence is 12 residues long. Between the trimmed V and J ends, which lost 3 bases and 0 bases, there was a span of 3 bases.

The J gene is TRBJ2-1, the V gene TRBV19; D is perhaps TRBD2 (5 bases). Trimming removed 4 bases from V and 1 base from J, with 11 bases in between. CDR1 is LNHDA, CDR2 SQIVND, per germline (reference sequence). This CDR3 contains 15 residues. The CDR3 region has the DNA TGTGCCAGTAGTACGCGGGCGTTATCCTACAATGAGCAGTTCTTC. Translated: CASSTRALSYNEQFF. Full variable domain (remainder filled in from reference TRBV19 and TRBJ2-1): DGGITQSPKYLFRKEGQNVTLSCEQNLNHDAMYWYRQDPGQGLRLIYYSQIVNDFQKGDIAEGYSVSREKKESFPLTVTSAQKNPTAFYLCASSTRALSYNEQFFGPGTRLTVL.

CDR3 in amino acids: CASSRNPGAEAFF. The CDR3 bases are TGTGCCAGCAGCCGAAACCCGGGAGCTGAAGCTTTCTTT. The genes are TRBV3-1 and TRBJ1-1; D uncertain. The ends were cut back, 4 bases at V and 6 bases at J, with 12 bases in the middle. Germline V lookup: CDR1 LGHDT, CDR2 YNNKEL (reference sequence). This CDR3 is 13 amino acids long.

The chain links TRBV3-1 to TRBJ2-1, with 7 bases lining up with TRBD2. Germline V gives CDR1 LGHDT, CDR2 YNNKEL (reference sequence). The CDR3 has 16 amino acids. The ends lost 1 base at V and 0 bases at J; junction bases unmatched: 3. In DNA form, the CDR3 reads TGTGCCAGCAGCCAAGCGTCTAGCGGCTCCTACAATGAGCAGTTCTTC. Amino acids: CASSQASSGSYNEQFF.

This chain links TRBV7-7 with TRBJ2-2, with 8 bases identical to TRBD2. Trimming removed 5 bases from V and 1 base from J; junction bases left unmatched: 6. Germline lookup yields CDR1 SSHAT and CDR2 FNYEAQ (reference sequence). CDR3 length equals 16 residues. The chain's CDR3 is CASSIGLAQNTGELFF. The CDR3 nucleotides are TGTGCCAGCAGCATAGGACTAGCCCAGAACACCGGGGAGCTGTTTTTT.

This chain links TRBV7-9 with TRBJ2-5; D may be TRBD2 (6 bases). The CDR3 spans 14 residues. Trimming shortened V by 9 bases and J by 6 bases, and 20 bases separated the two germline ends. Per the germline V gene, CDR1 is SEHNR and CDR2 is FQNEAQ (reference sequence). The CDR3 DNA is TGTGCCAGTTACCGTACGGGGGTCGGAAAGACCCAGTACTTC. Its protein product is CASYRTGVGKTQYF.

The chain's CDR3 is CASSLRDGPNTEAFF. As DNA, the CDR3 is TGTGCCAGCAGCTTAAGGGACGGACCGAACACTGAAGCTTTCTTT. The chain couples TRBV7-9 to TRBJ1-1; possible D gene TRBD1, 5 bases. The CDR3 length is 15 residues. The germline V and J ends were trimmed by 2 bases and 1 base, with 11 bases remaining between them. Germline V gives CDR1 SEHNR, CDR2 FQNEAQ (reference sequence).

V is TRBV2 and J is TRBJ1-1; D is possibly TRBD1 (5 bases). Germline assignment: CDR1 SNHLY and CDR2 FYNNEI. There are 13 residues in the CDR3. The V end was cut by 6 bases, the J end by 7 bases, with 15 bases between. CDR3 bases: TGTGCCAGCAGCTGGACCGGGACTGATGAAGCTTTCTTT. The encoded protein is CASSWTGTDEAFF.